The entry below describes one T cell receptor (beta chain). The sample originates from a study of OX40 agonist ivuxolimab in advanced cancers. Sequencing used immunoSEQ multiplex PCR; TCRdb keeps in-frame clones, though not all of them. The data show 20,000 to 25,000 clones, roughly 86% seen once. V lost 2 bases, J lost 1 base, and 14 bases lay in between. CDR3 length: 16 amino acids. Germline V lookup: CDR1 LGHNA, CDR2 YSLEER. Autoimmune disease history or systemic immunosuppression disqualified patients. This receptor was taken from an adult with an advanced solid tumor such as melanoma, head and neck, liver or kidney cancer. The sequenced sample was CD4+ or CD8+ T cells sorted from blood, obtained in a trial of the OX40 agonist ivuxolimab. This chain links TRBV4-3 with TRBJ2-5; D remains unclear. CDR3 DNA sequence: TGCGCCAGCAGCCAAACACTGGGGAACCCCCAAGAGACCCAGTACTTC. This sequence encodes CASSQTLGNPQETQYF.